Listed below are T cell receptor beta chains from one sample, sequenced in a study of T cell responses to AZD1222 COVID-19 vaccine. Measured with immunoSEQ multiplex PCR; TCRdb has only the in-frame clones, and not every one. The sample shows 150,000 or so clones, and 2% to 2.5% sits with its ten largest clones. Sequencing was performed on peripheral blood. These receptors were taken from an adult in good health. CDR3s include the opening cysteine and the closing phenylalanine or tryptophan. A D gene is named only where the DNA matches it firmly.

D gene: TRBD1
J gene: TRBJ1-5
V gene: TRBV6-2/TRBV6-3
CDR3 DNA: TGTGCCAGCAGTTACACCCCAGGGGGGCTAAAAAACGGGCAGCCCCAGCATTTT
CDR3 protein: CASSYTPGGLKNGQPQHF

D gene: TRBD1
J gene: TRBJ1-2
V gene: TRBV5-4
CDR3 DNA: TGTGCCAGCAGCTTGGGGGGTTCTGGGACAGCCTATGGCTACACCTTC
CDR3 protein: CASSLGGSGTAYGYTF

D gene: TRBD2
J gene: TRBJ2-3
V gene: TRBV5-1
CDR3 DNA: TGCGCCAGCAGCTTGGGCTCCGGGGGGATAAATACGCAGTATTTT
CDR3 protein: CASSLGSGGINTQYF

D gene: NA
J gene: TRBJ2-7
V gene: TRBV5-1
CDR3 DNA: TGCGCCAGCAGCTTGGCTCAGCCGGGACAAGGGTACGAGCAGTACTTC
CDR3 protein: CASSLAQPGQGYEQYF

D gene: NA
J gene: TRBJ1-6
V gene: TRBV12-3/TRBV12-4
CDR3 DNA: TGTGCCAGCAGTGGGAATTCACCCCTCCACTTT
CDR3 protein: CASSGNSPLHF

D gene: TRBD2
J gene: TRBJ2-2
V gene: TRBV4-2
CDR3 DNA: TGTGCCAGCAGCCCTCCCCTTTCGGGGGGGCGAACCGGGGAGCTGTTTTTT
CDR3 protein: CASSPPLSGGRTGELFF

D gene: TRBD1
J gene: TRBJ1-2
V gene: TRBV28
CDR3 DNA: TGTGCCAGCAGTAACCAACAGGGGTTCTATGGCTACACCTTC
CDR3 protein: CASSNQQGFYGYTF

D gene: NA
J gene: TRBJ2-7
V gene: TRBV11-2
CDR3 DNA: TGTGCCAGCAGCGCCAGGGGGGCAGGGGGGAAAAACGAGCAGTACTTC
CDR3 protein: CASSARGAGGKNEQYF

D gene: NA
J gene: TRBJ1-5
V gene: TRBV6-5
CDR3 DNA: TGTGCCAGCAGTCCTCGGGAGGGAGATCAGCCCCAGCATTTT
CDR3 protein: CASSPREGDQPQHF

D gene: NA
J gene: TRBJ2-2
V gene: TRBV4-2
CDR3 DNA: TGTGCCAGCAGCCAAGAACCCCCCTTGGAGGGAAGCACCGGGGAGCTGTTTTTT
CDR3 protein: CASSQEPPLEGSTGELFF

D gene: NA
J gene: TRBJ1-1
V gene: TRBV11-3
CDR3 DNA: TGTGCCAGCAGCTTAGATGAGGTCCCGGACACTGAAGCTTTCTTT
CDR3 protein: CASSLDEVPDTEAFF

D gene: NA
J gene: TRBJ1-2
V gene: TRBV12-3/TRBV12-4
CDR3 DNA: TGTGCCAGTGGGAGTACATATGGCTACACCTTC
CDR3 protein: CASGSTYGYTF

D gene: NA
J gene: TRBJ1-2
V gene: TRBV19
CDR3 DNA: TGTGCCACCGCTCGCCAGGGGAGTGGGAACTATGGCTACACCTTC
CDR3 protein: CATARQGSGNYGYTF

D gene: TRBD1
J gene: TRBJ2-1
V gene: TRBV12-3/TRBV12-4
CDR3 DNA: TGTGCCAGCAGTGTAGGGGGCCTGGGGAAGTTCTTC
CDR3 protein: CASSVGGLGKFF

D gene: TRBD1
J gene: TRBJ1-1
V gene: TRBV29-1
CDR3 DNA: TGCAGCGTTACGACGACAGGGGGCACTGAAGCTTTCTTT
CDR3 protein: CSVTTTGGTEAFF

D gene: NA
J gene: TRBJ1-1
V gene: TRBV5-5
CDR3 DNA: TGTGCCAGCAGCTTGGACCCCCCAAGGGTGGCTGAAGCTTTCTTT
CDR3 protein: CASSLDPPRVAEAFF

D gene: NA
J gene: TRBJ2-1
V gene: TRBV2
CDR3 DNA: TGTGCCAGCAGCCAATACAATGAGCAGTTCTTC
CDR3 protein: CASSQYNEQFF

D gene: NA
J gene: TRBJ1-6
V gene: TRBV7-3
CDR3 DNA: TGTGCCAGCAGCCTCGACGGTAATTCACCCCTCCACTTT
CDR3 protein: CASSLDGNSPLHF

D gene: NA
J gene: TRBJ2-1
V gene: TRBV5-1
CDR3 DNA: TGCGCCAGCAGCTTGCCAGGGAGCTCCTACAATGAGCAGTTCTTC
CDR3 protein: CASSLPGSSYNEQFF

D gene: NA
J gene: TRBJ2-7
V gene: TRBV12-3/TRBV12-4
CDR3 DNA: TGTGCCAGCAGCAAAGGGATGCTCTACGAGCAGTACTTC
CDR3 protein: CASSKGMLYEQYF

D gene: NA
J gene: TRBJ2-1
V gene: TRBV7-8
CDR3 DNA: TGTGCCAGCAGCTTAGCGGACGTCGGGACTGAGCAGTTCTTC
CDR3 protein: CASSLADVGTEQFF

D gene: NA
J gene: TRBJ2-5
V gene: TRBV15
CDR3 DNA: TGTGCCACCAGCACGAATTACGGGGGCCAAGAGACCCAGTACTTC
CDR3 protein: CATSTNYGGQETQYF

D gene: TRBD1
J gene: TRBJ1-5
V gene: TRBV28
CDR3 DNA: TGTGCCAGCAGTTCCCGTGGACAGGGAAGCAATCAGCCCCAGCATTTT
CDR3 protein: CASSSRGQGSNQPQHF

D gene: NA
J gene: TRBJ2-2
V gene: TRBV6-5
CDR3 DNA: TGTGCCAGCAGGAGATCCGTTGGGCCCACCGGGGAGCTGTTTTTT
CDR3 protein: CASRRSVGPTGELFF

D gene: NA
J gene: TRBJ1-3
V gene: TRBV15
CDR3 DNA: TGTGCCACCAGCAGAGACCCAGGAAGCTCTGGAAACACCATATATTTT
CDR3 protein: CATSRDPGSSGNTIYF

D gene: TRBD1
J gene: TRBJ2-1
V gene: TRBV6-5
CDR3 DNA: TGTGCCAGCAGGCCGGGACAGGCCTACAATGAGCAGTTCTTC
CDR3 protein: CASRPGQAYNEQFF

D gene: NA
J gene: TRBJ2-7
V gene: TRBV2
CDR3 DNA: TGTGCCAGCAGTGGGTCTGGGCCCCCCTACGAGCAGTACTTC
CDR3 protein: CASSGSGPPYEQYF

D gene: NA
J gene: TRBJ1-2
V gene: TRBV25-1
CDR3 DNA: TGTGCCAGCAGCCCTACAGGGAGAAACTATGGCTACACCTTC
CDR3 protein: CASSPTGRNYGYTF

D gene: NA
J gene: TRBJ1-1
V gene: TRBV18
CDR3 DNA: TGTGCCAGCTCACCGAACGGGGCGCCGGGCACTGAAGCTTTCTTT
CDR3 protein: CASSPNGAPGTEAFF

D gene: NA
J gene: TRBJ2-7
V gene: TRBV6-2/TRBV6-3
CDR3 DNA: TGTGCCAGCAGTGACACACGCTACGAGCAGTACTTC
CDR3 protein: CASSDTRYEQYF

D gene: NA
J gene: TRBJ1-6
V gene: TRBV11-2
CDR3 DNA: TGTGCCAGCAGCTTGGAGTATAATTCACCCCTCCACTTT
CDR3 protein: CASSLEYNSPLHF

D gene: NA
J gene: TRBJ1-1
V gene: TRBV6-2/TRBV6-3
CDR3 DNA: TGTGCCAGCAGTTACTCACTCGGGTTTGAAGCTTTCTTT
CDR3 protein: CASSYSLGFEAFF

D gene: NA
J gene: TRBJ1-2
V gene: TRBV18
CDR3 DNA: TGTGCCAGCTCACAAACCCGGGAATTGGGCTATGGCTACACCTTC
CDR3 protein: CASSQTRELGYGYTF

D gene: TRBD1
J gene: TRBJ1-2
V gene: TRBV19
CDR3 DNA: TGTGCCAGTAGTGTCCAGGGGGTGCACTATGGCTACACCTTC
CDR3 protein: CASSVQGVHYGYTF

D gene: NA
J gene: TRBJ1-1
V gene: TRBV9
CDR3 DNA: TGTGCCAGCAGCGGCCGGGGGAACCAGAACACTGAAGCTTTCTTT
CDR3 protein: CASSGRGNQNTEAFF

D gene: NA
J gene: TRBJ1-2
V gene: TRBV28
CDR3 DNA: TGTGCCAGCAGTCCCCCGGCCGTGCGCGGCTACACCTTC
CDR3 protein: CASSPPAVRGYTF

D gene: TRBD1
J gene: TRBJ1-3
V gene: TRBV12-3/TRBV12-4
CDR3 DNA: TGTGCCAGCGACAGGGCTGGAAACACCATATATTTT
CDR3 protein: CASDRAGNTIYF

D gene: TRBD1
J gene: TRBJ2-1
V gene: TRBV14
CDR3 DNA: TGTGCCAGCAGCCAAGATCTGACAGGGGGCTATGATGAGCAGTTCTTC
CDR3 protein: CASSQDLTGGYDEQFF

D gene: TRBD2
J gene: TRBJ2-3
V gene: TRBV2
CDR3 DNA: TGTGCCAGCAGAAGACTAGCGGGGGGGCAAGATACGCAGTATTTT
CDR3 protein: CASRRLAGGQDTQYF

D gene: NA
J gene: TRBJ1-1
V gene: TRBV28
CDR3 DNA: TGTGCCAGCAATTCCCAGGCCGGGAAGGTAATGAACACTGAAGCTTTCTTT
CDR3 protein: CASNSQAGKVMNTEAFF

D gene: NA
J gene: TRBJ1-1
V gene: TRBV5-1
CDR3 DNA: TGCGCCAGCAGCAAAAACCGGGGGGATCGGGGCACTGAAGCTTTCTTT
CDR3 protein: CASSKNRGDRGTEAFF

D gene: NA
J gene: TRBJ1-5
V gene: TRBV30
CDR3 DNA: TGTGCCTGGAGTTTACAGGGTGGCCATCAGCCCCAGCATTTT
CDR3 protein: CAWSLQGGHQPQHF

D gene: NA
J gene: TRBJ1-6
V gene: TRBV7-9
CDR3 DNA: TGTGCCAGCAGCTTAGCCGGGAGCTATTCACCCCTCCACTTT
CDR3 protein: CASSLAGSYSPLHF

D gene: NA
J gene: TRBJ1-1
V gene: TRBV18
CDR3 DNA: TGTGCCAGCTCGCCCCCCCTGGGGGCGAACACTGAAGCTTTCTTT
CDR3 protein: CASSPPLGANTEAFF

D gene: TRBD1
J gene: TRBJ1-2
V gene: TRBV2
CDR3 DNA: TGTGCCAGCAGAGGGGACAGGGTTGTGTCCGGCGGCTACACCTTC
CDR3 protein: CASRGDRVVSGGYTF

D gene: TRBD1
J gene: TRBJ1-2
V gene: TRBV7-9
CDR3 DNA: TGTGCCAGCAGCTTCCGGCCCGTACAGGGGTCGGACTATGGCTACACCTTC
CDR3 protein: CASSFRPVQGSDYGYTF

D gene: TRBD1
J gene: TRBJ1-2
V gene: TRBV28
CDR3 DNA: TGTGCCAGCAGTATACAGGGGATGGTTTCTAACTATGGCTACACCTTC
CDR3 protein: CASSIQGMVSNYGYTF

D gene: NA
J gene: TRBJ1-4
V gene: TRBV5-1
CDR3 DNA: TGCGCCAGCAGCTTGGAGTCCTCGGGTCCTAATGAAAAACTGTTTTTT
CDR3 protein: CASSLESSGPNEKLFF

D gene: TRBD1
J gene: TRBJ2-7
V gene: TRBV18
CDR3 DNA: TGTGCCAGCTCACCACTGGACAGGGGAACCTACGAGCAGTACTTC
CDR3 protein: CASSPLDRGTYEQYF

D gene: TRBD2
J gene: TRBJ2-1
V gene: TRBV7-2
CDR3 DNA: TGTGCCAGCAGCTTACGGGGGGGTACCGGAGCCTACAATGAGCAGTTCTTC
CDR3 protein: CASSLRGGTGAYNEQFF

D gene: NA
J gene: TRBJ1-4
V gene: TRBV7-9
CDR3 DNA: TGTGCCAGCAGCTCCCAAAGGGGGGCTAATGAAAAACTGTTTTTT
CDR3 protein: CASSSQRGANEKLFF

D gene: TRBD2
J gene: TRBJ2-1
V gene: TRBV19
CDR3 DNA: TGTGCCAGTAGTATCCCCAGCGGGGGGTCAAGCTCCTACAATGAGCAGTTCTTC
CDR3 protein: CASSIPSGGSSSYNEQFF

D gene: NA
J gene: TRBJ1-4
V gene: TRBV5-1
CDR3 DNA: TGCGCCAGCAGCTTGGCCACGGGGGTTGAAAAACTGTTTTTT
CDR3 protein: CASSLATGVEKLFF

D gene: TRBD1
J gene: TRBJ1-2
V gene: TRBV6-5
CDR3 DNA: TGTGCCAGCAGCTGGACAGGGTCCCATGGCTACACCTTC
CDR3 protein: CASSWTGSHGYTF

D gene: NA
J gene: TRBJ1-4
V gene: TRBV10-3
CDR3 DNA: TGTGCCACCGCCGTTCAGAGTGCAACTAATGAAAAACTGTTTTTT
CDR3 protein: CATAVQSATNEKLFF

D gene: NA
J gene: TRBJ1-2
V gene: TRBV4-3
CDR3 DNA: TGCGCCAGCAGCCAGAGCCGGGGAGGGGGCTATGGCTACACCTTC
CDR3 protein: CASSQSRGGGYGYTF

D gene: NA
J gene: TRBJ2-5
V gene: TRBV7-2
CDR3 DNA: TGTGCCAGCAGCTTAGTCGGGGGTCCACAAGAGACCCAGTACTTC
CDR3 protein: CASSLVGGPQETQYF

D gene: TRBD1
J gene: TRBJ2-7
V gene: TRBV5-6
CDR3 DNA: TGTGCCAGCAGCGGGGACAGGGGCCCTTTCCGCGAGCAGTACTTC
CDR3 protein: CASSGDRGPFREQYF

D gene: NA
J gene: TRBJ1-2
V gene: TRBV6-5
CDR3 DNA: TGTGCCAGCAGTCGAGGCTTAGCTAACTATGGCTACACCTTC
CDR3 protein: CASSRGLANYGYTF

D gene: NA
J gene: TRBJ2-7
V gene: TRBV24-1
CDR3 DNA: TGTGCCACCAGTGATTTCAGGCAGCCCTACGAGCAGTACTTC
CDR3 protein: CATSDFRQPYEQYF